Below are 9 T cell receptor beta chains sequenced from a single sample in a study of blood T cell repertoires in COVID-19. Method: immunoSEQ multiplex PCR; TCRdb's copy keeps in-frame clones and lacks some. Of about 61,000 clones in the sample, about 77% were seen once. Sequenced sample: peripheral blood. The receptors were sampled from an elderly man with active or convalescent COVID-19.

The CDR3 nucleotides are TGTGCCTGGGAAGGACTAGCGGGGAGCACAGATACGCAGTATTTT. It specifies CAWEGLAGSTDTQYF. This chain links TRBV30 with TRBJ2-3, with TRBD2 matching over 12 bases. Per germline, CDR1 GTSNPN and CDR2 SVGIG (reference sequence). CDR3 length equals 15 residues. The junction had 3 bases not matched to a gene; V was cut back by 5 bases and J by 0 bases.

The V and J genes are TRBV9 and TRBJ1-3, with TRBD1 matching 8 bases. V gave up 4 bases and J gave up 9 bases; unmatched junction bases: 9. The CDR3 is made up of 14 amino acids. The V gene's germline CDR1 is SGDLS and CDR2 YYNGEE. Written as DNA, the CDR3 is TGTGCCAGCAGCCCCGGACAGGGTATAGGCACCATATATTTT. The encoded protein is CASSPGQGIGTIYF.

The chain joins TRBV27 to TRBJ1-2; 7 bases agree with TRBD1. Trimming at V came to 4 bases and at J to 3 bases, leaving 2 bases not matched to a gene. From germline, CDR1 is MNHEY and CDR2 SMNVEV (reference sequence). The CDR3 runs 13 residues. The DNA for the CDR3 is TGTGCCAGCAGTTCCGACAGGGACTATGGCTACACCTTC. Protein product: CASSSDRDYGYTF.

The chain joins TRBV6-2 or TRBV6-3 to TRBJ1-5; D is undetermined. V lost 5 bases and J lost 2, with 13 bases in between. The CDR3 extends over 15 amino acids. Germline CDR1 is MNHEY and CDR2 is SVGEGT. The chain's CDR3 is CASSAGYSGNQPQHF. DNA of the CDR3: TGTGCCAGCAGTGCGGGGTATTCAGGCAATCAGCCCCAGCATTTT.

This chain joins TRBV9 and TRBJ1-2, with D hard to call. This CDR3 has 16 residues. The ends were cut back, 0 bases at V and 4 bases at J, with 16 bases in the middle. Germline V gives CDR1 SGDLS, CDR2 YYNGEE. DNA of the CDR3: TGTGCCAGCAGCGTAGCCCCAGCGGACGGAAGCTATGGCTACACCTTC. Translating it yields CASSVAPADGSYGYTF.

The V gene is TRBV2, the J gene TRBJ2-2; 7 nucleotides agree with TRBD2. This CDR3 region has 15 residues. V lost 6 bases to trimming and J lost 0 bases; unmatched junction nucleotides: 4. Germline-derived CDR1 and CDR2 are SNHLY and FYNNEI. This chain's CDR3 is CASSLGLSNTGELFF. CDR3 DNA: TGTGCCAGCAGCTTGGGACTATCGAACACCGGGGAGCTGTTTTTT.

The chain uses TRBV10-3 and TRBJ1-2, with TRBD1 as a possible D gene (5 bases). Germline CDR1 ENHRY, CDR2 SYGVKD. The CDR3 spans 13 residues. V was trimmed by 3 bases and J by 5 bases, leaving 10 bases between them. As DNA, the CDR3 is TGTGCCATCAGTGACTGGCAGGGTTATGGCTACACCTTC. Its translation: CAISDWQGYGYTF.

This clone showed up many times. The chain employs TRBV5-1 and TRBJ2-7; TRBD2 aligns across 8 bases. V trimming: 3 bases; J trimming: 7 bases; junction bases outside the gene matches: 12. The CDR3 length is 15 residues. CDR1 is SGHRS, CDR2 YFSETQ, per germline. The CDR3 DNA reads TGCGCCAGCAGCTCGGGCGGGGGGAAACTAGAAGAGCAGTACTTC. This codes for CASSSGGGKLEEQYF.

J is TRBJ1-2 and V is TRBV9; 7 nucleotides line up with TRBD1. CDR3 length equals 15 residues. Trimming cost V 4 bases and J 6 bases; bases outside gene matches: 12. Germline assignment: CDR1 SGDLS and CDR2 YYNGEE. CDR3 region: CASSITGVEGHGYTF. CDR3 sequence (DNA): TGTGCCAGCAGCATTACAGGGGTAGAGGGCCATGGCTACACCTTC.